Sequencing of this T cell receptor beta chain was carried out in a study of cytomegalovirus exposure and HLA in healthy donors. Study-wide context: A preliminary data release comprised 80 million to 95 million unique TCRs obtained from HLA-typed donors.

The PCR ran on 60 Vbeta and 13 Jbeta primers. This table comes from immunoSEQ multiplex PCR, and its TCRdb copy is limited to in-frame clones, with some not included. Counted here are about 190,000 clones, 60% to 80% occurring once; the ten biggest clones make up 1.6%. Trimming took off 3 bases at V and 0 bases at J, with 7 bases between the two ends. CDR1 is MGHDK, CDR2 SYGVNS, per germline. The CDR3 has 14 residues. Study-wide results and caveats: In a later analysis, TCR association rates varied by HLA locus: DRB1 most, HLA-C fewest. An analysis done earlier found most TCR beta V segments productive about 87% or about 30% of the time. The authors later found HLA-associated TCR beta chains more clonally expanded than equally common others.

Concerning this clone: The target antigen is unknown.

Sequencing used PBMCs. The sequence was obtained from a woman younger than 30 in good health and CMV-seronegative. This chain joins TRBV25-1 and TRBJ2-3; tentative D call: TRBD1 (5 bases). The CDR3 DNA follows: TGTGCCAGCAGTGAGTGGGGCAGCACAGATACGCAGTATTTT. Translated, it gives CASSEWGSTDTQYF.